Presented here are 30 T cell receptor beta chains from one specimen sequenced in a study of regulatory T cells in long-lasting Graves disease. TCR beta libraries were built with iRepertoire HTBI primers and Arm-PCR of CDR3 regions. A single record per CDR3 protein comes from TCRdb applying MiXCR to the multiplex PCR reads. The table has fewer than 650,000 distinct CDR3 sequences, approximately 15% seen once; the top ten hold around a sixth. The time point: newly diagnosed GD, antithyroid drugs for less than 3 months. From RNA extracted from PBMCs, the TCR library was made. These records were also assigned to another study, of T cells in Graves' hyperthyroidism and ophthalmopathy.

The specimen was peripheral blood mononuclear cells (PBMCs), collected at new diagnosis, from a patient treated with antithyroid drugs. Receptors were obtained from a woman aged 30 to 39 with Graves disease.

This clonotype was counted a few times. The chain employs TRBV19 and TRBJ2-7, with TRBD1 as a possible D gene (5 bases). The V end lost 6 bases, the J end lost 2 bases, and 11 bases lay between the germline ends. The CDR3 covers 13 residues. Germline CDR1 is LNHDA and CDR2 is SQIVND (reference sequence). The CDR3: CASRAGRTYEQYF. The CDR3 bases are TGTGCCAGTAGGGCAGGGCGTACCTACGAGCAGTACTTC.

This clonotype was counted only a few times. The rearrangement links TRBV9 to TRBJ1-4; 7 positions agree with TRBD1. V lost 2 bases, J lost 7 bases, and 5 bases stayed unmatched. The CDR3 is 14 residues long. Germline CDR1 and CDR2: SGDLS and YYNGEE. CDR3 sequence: CASSVEGASEKLFF. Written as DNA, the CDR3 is TGTGCCAGCAGCGTCGAGGGGGCGAGTGAAAAACTGTTTTTT.

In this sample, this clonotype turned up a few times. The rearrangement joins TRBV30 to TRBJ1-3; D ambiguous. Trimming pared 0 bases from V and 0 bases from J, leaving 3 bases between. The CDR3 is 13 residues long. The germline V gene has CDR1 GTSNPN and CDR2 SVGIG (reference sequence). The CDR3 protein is CAWSVFSGNTIYF. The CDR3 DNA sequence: TGTGCCTGGAGTGTGTTCTCTGGAAACACCATATATTTT.

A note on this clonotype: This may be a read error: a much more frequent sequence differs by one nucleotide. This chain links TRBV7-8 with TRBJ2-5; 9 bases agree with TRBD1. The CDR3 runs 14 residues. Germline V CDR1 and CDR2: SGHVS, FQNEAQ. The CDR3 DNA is TGTGCCAGCAGCGGACGGACAGGGGAAGAGACCGAGTACTTC. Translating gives CASSGRTGEETEYF.

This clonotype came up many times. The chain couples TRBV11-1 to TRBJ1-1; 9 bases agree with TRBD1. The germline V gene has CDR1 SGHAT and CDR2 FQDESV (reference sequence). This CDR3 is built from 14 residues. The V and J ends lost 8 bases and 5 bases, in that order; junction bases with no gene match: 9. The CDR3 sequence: CASGKQGAWTEAFF. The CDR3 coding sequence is TGTGCCAGCGGCAAACAGGGGGCGTGGACTGAAGCTTTCTTT.

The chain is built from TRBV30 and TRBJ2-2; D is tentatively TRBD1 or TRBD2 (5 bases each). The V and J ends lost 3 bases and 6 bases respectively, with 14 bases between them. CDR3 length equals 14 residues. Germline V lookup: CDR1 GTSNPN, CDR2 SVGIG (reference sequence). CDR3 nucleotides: TGTGCCTGGAGGTGGGGACCTGGGGCCGGGGAGCTGTTTTTT. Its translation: CAWRWGPGAGELFF.

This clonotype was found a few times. CDR3 sequence reads: CSTTVPGHQPQHF. CDR3 nucleotide sequence: TGCAGTACAACAGTGCCCGGCCATCAGCCCCAGCATTTT. The V call is TRBV20-1, the J call TRBJ1-5; D is uncertain. Germline V gene data show CDR1 as DFQATT and CDR2 as SNEGSKA (reference sequence). V lost 8 bases and J lost 5, with 16 bases in between. This CDR3 contains 13 residues.

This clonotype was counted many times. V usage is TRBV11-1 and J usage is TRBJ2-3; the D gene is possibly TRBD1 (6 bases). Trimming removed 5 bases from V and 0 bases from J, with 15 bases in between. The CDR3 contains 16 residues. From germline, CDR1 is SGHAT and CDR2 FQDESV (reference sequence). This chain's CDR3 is CASSRRLQGSTDTQYF. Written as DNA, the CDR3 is TGTGCCAGCAGCCGACGTTTACAGGGAAGCACAGATACGCAGTATTTT.

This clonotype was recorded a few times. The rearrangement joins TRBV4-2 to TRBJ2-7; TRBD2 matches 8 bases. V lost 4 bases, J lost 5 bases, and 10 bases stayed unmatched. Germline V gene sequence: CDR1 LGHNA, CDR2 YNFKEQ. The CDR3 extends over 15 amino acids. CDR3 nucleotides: TGTGCCAGCAGCCTCGGGGGAGCGGGAGTAAACGAGCAGTACTTC. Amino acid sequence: CASSLGGAGVNEQYF.

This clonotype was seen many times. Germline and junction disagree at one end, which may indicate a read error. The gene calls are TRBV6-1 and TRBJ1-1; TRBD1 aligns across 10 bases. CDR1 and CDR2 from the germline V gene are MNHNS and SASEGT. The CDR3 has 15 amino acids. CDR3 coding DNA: TGTGCCAGCAGCGAAGGACAGGGGGGGAACACTGAAGCTTTCTTT. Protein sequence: CASSEGQGGNTEAFF.

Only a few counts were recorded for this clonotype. Here the CDR3 DNA reads TGTGCCAGCAGCCGGCCGGGACAGGGGCCCGAGCAGTACTTC. It yields the protein CASSRPGQGPEQYF. This chain uses TRBV25-1 with TRBJ2-7, with 10 positions matching TRBD1. Germline V gene sequence: CDR1 MGHDK, CDR2 SYGVNS. The CDR3 is 14 amino acids. The ends lost 6 bases at V and 6 bases at J; junction bases unmatched: 8.

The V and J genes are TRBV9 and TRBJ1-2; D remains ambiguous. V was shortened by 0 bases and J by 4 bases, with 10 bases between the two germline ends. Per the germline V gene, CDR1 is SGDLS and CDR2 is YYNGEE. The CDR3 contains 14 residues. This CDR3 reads CASSVALVAYGYTF. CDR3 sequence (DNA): TGTGCCAGCAGCGTAGCCCTAGTCGCCTATGGCTACACCTTC.

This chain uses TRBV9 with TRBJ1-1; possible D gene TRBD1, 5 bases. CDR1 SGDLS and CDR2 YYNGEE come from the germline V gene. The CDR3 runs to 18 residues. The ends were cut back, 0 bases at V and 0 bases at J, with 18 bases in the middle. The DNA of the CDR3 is TGTGCCAGCAGCGTAGACGGTCGGGTGGGGGGGATGAACACTGAAGCTTTCTTT. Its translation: CASSVDGRVGGMNTEAFF.

The CDR3 sequence is CASSFGGPFSSTDTQYF. CDR3 sequence (DNA): TGTGCCAGCAGCTTCGGAGGGCCTTTCTCTAGCACAGATACGCAGTATTTT. The chain uses TRBV7-8 and TRBJ2-3, with D possibly TRBD2 on 6 matching bases. The CDR3 loop spans 17 amino acids. The V end lost 3 bases, the J end lost 0 bases, and 16 bases lay between the germline ends. Germline lookup yields CDR1 SGHVS and CDR2 FQNEAQ. Together with reference TRBV7-8 and TRBJ2-3, the CDR3 gives the full variable domain: GAGVSQSPRYKVAKRGQDVALRCDPISGHVSLFWYQQALGQGPEFLTYFQNEAQLDKSGLPSDRFFAERPEGSVSTLKIQRTQQEDSAVYLCASSFGGPFSSTDTQYFGPGTRLTVL.

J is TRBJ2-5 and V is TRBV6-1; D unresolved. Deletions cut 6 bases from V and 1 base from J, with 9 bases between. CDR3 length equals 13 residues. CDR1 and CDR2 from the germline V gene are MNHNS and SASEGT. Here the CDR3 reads CASRWIGQETQYF. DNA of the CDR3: TGTGCCAGCAGATGGATAGGCCAAGAGACCCAGTACTTC.

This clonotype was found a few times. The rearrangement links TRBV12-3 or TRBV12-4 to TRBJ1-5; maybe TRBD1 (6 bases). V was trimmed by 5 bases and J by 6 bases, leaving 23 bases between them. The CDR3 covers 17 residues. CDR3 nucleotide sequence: TGTGCCAGCAGTCTCCCTGGGGGGGGAGGAGGGGGTCAGCCCCAGCATTTT. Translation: CASSLPGGGGGGQPQHF.

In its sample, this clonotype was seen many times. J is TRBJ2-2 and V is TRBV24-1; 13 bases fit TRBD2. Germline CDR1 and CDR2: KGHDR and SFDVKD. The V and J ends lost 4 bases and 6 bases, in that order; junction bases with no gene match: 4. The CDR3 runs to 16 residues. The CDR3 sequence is CATSDRTSGSPGELFF. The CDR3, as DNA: TGTGCCACCAGTGACAGGACTAGCGGGAGTCCCGGGGAGCTGTTTTTT.

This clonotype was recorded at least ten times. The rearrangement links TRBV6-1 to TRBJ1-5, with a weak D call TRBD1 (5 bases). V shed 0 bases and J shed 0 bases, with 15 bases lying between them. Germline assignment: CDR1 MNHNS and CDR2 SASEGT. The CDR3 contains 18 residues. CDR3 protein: CASSEASIAGHSNQPQHF. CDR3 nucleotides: TGTGCCAGCAGTGAAGCGAGCATCGCCGGACATAGCAATCAGCCCCAGCATTTT.

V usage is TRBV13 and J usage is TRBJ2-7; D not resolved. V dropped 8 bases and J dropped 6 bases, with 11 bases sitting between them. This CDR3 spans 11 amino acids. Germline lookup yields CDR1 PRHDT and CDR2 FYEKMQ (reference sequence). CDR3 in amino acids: CASGSGLEQYF. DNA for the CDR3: TGTGCCAGCGGATCCGGGCTCGAGCAGTACTTC. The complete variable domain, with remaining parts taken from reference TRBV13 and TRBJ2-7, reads AAGVIQSPRHLIKEKRETATLKCYPIPRHDTVYWYQQGPGQDPQFLISFYEKMQSDKGSIPDRFSAQQFSDYHSELNMSSLELGDSALYFCASGSGLEQYFGPGTRLTVT.

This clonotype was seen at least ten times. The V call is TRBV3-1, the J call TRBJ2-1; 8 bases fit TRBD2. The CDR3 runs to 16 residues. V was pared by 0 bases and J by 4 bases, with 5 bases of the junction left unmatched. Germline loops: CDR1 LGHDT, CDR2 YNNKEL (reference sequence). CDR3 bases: TGTGCCAGCAGCCAAGATGGCCTAGCGGGTTACAATGAGCAGTTCTTC. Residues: CASSQDGLAGYNEQFF.

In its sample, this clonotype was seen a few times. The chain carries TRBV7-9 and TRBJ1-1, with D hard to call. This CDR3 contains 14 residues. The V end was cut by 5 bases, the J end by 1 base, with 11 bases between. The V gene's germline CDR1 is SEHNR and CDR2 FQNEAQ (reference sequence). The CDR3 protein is CASSPLGKNTEAFF. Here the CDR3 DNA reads TGTGCCAGCAGCCCCTTGGGTAAGAACACTGAAGCTTTCTTT.

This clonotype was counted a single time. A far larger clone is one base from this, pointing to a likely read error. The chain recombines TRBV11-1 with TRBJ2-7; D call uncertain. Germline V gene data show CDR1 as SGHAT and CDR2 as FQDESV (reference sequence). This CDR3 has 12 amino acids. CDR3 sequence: CVSSLPPHEQYF. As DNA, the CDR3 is TGTGTCAGCAGCCTCCCCCCCCACGAGCAGTACTTC.

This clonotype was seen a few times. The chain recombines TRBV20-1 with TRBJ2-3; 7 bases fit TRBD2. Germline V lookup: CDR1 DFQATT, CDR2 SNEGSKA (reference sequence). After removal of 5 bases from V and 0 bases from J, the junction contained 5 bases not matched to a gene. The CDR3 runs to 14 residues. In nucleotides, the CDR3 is TGCAGTGCTGGGGACTACCGAAGCACAGATACGCAGTATTTT. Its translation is CSAGDYRSTDTQYF.

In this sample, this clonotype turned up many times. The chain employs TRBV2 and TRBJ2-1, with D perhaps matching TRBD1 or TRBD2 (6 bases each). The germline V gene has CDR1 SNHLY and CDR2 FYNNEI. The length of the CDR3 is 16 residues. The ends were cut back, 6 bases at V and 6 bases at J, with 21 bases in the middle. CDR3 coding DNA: TGTGCCAGCAGACCCAGACGGGGGCAGACAACCAATGAGCAGTTCTTC. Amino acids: CASRPRRGQTTNEQFF. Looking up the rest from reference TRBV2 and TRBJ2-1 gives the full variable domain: EPEVTQTPSHQVTQMGQEVILRCVPISNHLYFYWYRQILGQKVEFLVSFYNNEISEKSEIFDDQFSVERPDGSNFTLKIRSTKLEDSAMYFCASRPRRGQTTNEQFFGPGTRLTVL.

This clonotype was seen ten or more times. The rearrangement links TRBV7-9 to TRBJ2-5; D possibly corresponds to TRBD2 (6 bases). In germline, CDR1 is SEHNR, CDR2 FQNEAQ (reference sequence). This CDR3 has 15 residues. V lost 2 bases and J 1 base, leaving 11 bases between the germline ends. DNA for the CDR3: TGTGCCAGCAGCTTACGGGAGAAGCTCCAAGAGACCCAGTACTTC. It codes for CASSLREKLQETQYF. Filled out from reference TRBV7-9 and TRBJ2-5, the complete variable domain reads DTGVSQNPRHKITKRGQNVTFRCDPISEHNRLYWYRQTLGQGPEFLTYFQNEAQLEKSRLLSDRFSAERPKGSFSTLEIQRTEQGDSAMYLCASSLREKLQETQYFGPGTRLLVL.

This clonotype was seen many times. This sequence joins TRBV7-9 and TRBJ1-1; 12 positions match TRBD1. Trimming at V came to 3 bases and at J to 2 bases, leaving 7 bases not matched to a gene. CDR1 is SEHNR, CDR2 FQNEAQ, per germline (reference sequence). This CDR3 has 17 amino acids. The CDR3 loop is CASSFRGQGAANTEAFF. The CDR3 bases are TGTGCCAGCAGCTTCCGGGGACAGGGGGCCGCCAACACTGAAGCTTTCTTT.

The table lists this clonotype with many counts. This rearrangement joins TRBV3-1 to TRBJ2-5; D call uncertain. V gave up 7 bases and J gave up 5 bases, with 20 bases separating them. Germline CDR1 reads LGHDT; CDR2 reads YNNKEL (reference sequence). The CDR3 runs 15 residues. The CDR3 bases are TGTGCCAGCACGGGTGCAGCGCCCGACCCCGAGACCCAGTACTTC. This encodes CASTGAAPDPETQYF.

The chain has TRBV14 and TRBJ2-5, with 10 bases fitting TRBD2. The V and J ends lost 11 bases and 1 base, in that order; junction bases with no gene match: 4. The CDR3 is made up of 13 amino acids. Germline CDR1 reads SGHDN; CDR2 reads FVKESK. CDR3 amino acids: CARSGRSQETQYF. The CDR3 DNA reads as TGTGCCCGTAGCGGGAGGTCCCAAGAGACCCAGTACTTC.

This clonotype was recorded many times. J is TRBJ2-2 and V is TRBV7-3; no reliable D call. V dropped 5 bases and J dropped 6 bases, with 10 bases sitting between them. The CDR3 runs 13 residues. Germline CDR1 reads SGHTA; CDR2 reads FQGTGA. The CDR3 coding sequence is TGTGCCAGCAGCCCGATCGTCCCCGGGGAGCTGTTTTTT. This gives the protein CASSPIVPGELFF.

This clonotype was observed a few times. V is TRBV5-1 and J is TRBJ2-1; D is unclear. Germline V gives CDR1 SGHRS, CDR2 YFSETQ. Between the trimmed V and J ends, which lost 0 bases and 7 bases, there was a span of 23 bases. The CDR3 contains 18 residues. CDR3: CASSLDPPLMSARNEQFF. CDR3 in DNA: TGCGCCAGCAGCTTGGATCCCCCCCTGATGAGCGCTCGGAATGAGCAGTTCTTC.